Detailed here is one TCR beta chain. Its antigen is still unknown. Each patient relapsed following autologous stem cell transplantation, and prior brentuximab vedotin exposure differed. Measured with immunoSEQ multiplex PCR; TCRdb has only the in-frame clones, and not every one. The table has about 22,000 clones, around 82% seen once. Germline CDR1 is MNHNS and CDR2 is SASEGT. This CDR3 has 14 residues. Germline trimming cut 8 bases from V and 4 bases from J; bases unmatched to any gene: 9. This record comes from a study of PD-1 blockade in classical Hodgkin lymphoma. Study results and caveats: Repertoire differences lack defined causes, possibly disease activity or prior therapy. Relapsed/refractory patients reportedly had the lowest baseline TCR diversity, below newly diagnosed patients, who were below healthy donors.

V usage is TRBV6-1 and J usage is TRBJ2-7; 9 bases agree with TRBD1. This TCR was sampled from a human donor with classical Hodgkin lymphoma. The sequenced sample was peripheral blood mononuclear cells (PBMCs), obtained before the second cycle of nivolumab. The CDR3 reads CASLVDRGSYEQYF. The CDR3 DNA reads TGTGCCAGCTTAGTGGACAGGGGTTCGTACGAGCAGTACTTC.